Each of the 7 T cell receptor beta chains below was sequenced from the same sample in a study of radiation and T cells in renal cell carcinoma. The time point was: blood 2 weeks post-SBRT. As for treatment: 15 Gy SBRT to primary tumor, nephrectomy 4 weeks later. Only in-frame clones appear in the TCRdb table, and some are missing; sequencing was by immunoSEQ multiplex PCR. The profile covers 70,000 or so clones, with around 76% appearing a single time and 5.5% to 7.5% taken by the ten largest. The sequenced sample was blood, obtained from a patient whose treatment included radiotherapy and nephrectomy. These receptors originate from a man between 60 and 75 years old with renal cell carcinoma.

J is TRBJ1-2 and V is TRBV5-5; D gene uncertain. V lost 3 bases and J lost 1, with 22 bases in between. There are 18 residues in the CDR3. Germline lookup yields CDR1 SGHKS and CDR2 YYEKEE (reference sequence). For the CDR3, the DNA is TGTGCCAGCAGCTGGACCTTTGGGAGTCCCCCTGATAACTATGGCTACACCTTC. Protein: CASSWTFGSPPDNYGYTF.

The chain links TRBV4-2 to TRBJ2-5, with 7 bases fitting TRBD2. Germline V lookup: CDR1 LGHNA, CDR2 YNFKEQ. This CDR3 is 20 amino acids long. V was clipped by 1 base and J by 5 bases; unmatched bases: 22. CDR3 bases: TGTGCCAGCAGCCAAGTCTCCGCGCCGGGATCTCGCGCGGGAGAGGAGACCCAGTACTTC. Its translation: CASSQVSAPGSRAGEETQYF.

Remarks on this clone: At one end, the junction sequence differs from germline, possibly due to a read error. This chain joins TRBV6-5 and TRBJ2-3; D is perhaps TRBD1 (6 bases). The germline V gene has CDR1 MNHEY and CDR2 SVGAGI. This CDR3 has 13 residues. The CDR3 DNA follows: TGTGCCAGCAGTACACTCGTGGGACACCGCATGGATTTT. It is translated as CASSTLVGHRMDF.

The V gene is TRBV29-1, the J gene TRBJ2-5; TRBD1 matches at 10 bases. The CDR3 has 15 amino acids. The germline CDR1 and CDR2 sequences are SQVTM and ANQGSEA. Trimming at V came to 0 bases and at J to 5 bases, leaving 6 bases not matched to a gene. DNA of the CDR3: TGCAGCGTTGAAGATCCGACAGGGGGCAAGGAGACCCAGTACTTC. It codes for CSVEDPTGGKETQYF.

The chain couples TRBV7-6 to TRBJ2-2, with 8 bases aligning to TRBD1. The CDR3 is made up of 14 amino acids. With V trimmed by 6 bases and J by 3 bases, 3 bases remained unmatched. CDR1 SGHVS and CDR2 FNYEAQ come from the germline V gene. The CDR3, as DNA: TGTGCCAGCAGACAGGGGGTGGACACCGGGGAGCTGTTTTTT. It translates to CASRQGVDTGELFF.

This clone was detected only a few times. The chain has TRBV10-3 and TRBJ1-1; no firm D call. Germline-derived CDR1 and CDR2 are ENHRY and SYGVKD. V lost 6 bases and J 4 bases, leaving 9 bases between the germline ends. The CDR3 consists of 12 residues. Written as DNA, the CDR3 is TGTGCCATCAGCCTCGTGGGCACTGAAGCTTTCTTT. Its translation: CAISLVGTEAFF.

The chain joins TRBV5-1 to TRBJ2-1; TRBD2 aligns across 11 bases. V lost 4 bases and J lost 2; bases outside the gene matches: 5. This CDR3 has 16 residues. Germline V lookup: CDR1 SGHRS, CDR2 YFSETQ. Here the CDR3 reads CASSQTSGATYNEQFF. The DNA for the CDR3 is TGCGCCAGCAGCCAGACTAGCGGGGCTACCTACAATGAGCAGTTCTTC.